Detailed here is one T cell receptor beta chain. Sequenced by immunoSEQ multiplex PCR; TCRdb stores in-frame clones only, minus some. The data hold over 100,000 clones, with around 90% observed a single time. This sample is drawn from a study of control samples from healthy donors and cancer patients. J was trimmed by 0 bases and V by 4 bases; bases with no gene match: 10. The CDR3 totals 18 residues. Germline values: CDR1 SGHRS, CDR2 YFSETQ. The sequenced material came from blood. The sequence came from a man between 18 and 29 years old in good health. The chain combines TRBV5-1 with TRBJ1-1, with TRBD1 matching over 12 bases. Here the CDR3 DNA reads TGCGCCAGCAGCATAGCCGGGACAGGGGGCATCATGAACACTGAAGCTTTCTTT. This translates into CASSIAGTGGIMNTEAFF.